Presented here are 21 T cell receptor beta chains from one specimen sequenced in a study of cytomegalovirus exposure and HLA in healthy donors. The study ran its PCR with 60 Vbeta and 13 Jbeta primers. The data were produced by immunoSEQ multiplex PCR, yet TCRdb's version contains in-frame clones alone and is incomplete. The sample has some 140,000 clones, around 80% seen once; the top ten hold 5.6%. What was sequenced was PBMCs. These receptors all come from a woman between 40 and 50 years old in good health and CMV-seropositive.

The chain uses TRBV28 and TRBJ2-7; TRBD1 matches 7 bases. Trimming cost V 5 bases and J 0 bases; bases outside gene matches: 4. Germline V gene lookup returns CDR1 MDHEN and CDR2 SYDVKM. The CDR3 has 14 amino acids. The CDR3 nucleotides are TGTGCCAGCAGTCCACAGGGGAACTCCTACGAGCAGTACTTC. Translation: CASSPQGNSYEQYF.

The DNA of the CDR3 is TGTGCCTGGAGTGTACGGTCAGGGGTTGGGAATCAGCCCCAGCATTTT. Its protein product is CAWSVRSGVGNQPQHF. V is TRBV30 and J is TRBJ1-5, with TRBD1 as a possible D gene (6 bases). The CDR3 length is 16 residues. Germline CDR1 is GTSNPN and CDR2 is SVGIG (reference sequence). Trimming pared 0 bases from V and 4 bases from J, leaving 16 bases between.

CDR3: CASKGFRAGGIYEQYF. The CDR3, as DNA: TGCGCCAGCAAAGGTTTCCGGGCGGGGGGAATCTACGAGCAGTACTTC. The chain employs TRBV5-1 and TRBJ2-7; TRBD2 matches 8 bases. CDR1 and CDR2 (germline): SGHRS, YFSETQ. V shed 6 bases, J shed 3 bases, and the junction held 14 bases outside the gene matches. The CDR3 has 16 residues.

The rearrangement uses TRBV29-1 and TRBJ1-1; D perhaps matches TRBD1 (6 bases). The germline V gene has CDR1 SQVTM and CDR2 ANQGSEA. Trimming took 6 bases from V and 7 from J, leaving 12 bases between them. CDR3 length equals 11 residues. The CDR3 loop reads CSVYRAGEAFF. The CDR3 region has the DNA TGCAGCGTGTACAGGGCAGGTGAAGCTTTCTTT.

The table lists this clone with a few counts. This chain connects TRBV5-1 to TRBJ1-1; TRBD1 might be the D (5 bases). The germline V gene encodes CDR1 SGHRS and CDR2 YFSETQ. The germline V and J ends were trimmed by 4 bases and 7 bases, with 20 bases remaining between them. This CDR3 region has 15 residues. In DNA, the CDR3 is TGCGCCAGCAGCCAGAACTTGGGGGGGAACGGTGAAGCTTTCTTT. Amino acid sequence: CASSQNLGGNGEAFF. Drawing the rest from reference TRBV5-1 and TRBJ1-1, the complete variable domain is KAGVTQTPRYLIKTRGQQVTLSCSPISGHRSVSWYQQTPGQGLQFLFEYFSETQRNKGNFPGRFSGRQFSNSRSEMNVSTLELGDSALYLCASSQNLGGNGEAFFGQGTRLTVV.

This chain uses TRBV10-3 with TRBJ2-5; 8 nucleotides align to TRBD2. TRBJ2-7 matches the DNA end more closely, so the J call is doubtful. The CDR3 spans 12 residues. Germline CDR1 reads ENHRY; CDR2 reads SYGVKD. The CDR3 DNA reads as TGTGCCATCAGGGGGACTAGCTACGAGCAGTACTTC. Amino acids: CAIRGTSYEQYF.

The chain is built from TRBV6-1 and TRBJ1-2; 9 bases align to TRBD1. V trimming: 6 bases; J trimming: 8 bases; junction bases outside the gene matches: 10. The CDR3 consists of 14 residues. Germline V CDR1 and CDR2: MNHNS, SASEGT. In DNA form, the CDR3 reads TGTGCCAGCAGACCCGGACAGGGGTGGAGAGGCTACACCTTC. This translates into CASRPGQGWRGYTF.

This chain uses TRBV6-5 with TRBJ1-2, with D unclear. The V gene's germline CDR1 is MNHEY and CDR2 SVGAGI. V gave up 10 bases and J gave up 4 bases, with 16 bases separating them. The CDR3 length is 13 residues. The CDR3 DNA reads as TGTGCCACCCAGGAAGGGAGTTCCTATGGCTACACCTTC. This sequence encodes CATQEGSSYGYTF.

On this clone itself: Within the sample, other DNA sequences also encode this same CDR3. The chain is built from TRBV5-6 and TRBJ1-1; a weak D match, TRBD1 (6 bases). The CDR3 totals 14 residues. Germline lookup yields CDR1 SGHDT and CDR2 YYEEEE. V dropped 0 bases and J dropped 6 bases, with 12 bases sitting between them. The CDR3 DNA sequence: TGTGCCAGCAGCTTGGGACAGGAGACATCTGAAGCTTTCTTT. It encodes CASSLGQETSEAFF.

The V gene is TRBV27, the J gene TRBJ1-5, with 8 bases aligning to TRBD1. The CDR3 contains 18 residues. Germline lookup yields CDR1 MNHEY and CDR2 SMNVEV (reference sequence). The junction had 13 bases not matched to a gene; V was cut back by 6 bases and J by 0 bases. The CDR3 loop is CASRTASTGVNSNQPQHF. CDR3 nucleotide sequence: TGTGCCAGCAGAACCGCATCGACAGGGGTCAATAGCAATCAGCCCCAGCATTTT.

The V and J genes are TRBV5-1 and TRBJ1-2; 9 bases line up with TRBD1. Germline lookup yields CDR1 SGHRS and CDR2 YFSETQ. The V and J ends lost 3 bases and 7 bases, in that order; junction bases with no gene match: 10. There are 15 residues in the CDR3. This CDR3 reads CASSWGTGSISGYTF. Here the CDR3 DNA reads TGCGCCAGCAGCTGGGGGACAGGGTCGATCAGTGGCTACACCTTC.

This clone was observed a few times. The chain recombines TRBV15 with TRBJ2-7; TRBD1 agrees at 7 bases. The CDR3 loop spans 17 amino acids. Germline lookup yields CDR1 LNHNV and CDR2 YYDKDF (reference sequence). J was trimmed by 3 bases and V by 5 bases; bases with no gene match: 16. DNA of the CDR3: TGTGCCACCAGCGGATACACAGGGGACAATGGAGTCTACGAGCAGTACTTC. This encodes CATSGYTGDNGVYEQYF. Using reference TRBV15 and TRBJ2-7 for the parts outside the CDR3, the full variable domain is DAMVIQNPRYQVTQFGKPVTLSCSQTLNHNVMYWYQQKSSQAPKLLFHYYDKDFNNEADTPDNFQSRRPNTSFCFLDIRSPGLGDTAMYLCATSGYTGDNGVYEQYFGPGTRLTVT.

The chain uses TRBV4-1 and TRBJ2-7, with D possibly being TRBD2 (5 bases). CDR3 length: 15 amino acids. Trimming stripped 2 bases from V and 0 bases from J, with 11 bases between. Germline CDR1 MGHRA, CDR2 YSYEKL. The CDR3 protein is CASSQFRESSYEQYF. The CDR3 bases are TGCGCCAGCAGCCAATTTAGGGAGAGCTCCTACGAGCAGTACTTC.

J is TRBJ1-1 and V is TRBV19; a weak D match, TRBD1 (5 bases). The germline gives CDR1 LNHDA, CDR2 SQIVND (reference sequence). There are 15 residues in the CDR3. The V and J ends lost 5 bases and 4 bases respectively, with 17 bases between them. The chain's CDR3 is CASSPRGRVSTEAFF. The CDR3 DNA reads TGTGCCAGTAGTCCTCGAGGCAGGGTGAGCACTGAAGCTTTCTTT.

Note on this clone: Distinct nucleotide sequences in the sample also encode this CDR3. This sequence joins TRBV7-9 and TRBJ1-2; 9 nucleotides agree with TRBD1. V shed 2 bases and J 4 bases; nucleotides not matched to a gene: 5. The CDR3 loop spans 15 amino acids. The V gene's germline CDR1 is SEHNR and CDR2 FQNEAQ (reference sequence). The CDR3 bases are TGTGCCAGCAGCTTATCGGGACAGGGAGGCTATGGCTACACCTTC. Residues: CASSLSGQGGYGYTF.

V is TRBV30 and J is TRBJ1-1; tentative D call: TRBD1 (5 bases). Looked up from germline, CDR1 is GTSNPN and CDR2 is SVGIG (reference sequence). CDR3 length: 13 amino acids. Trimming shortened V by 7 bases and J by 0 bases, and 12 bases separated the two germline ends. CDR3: CALRGRMNTEAFF. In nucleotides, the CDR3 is TGTGCCTTGAGGGGCCGTATGAACACTGAAGCTTTCTTT.

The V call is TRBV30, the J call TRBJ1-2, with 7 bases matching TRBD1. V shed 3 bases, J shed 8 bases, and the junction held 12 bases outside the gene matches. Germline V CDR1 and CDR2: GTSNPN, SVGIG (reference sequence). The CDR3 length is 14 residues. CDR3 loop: CAWSPGTAARGYTF. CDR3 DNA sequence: TGTGCCTGGAGCCCTGGGACAGCCGCTCGGGGCTACACCTTC.

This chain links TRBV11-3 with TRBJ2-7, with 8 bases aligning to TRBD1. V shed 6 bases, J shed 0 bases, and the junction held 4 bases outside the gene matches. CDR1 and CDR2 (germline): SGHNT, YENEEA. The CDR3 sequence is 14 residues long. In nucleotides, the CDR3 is TGTGCCAGCAGGCGGACAGGGAGCTCCTACGAGCAGTACTTC. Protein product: CASRRTGSSYEQYF.

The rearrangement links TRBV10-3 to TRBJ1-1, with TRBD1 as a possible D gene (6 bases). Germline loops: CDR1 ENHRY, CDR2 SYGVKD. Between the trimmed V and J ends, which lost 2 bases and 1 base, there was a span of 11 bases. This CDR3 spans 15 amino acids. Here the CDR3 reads CAISERGGANTEAFF. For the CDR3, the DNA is TGTGCCATCAGTGAGAGGGGGGGGGCGAACACTGAAGCTTTCTTT.

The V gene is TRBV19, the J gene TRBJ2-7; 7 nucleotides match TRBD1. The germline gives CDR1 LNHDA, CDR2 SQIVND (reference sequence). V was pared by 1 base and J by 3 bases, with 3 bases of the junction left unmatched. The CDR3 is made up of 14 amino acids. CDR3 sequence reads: CASSIGQGIYEQYF. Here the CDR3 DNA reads TGTGCCAGTAGTATAGGACAGGGTATCTACGAGCAGTACTTC.

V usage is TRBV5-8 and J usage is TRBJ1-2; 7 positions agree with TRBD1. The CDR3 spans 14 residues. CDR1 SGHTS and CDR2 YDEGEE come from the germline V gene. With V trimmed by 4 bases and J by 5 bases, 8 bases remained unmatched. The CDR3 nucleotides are TGTGCCAGCAGCAACTGGGACAGCCCTTATGGCTACACCTTC. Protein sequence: CASSNWDSPYGYTF.